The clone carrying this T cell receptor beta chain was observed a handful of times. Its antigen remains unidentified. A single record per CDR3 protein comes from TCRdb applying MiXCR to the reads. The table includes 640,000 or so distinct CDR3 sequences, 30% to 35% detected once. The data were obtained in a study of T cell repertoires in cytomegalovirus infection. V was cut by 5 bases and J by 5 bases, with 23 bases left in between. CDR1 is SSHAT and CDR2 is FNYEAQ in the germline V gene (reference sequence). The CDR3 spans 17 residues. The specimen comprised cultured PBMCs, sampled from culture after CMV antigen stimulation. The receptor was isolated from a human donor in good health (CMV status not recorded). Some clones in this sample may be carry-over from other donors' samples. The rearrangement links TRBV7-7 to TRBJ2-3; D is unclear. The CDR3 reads CASSPTLSFAMGDTQYF. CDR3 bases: TGTGCCAGCAGCCCGACTTTGAGTTTTGCGATGGGAGATACGCAGTATTTT.